Shown below are 28 T cell receptor beta chains from a single sample sequenced in a study of shared clonotypes between healthy human individuals (dated by TCRdb to about 2020). Receptor libraries were prepared by the immunoSEQ multiplex PCR assay. TCRdb carries this immuneACCESS record with in-frame sequences only. Its versions omit some clonotypes, under half of them owing to an unresolved V gene in the studies checked, with the rest unexplained. This sample lists about 1.5 million clones; 96% were detected once. Over 1% of the sample rests with the top ten. The sequenced sample was naive CD4+ T cells sorted from blood. What this sample's cell subset or site label stands for: CD45RA+ positively selected. Source of these receptors: a man under 40 in good health.

CDR3 DNA: TGTGCCAGCAGTGAAAACTGGCCGACCATCGGGCTAGCGGGAGGGACGTATGAGCAGTTCTTC. Its protein product is CASSENWPTIGLAGGTYEQFF. The chain employs TRBV2 and TRBJ2-1; TRBD2 matches 12 bases. Germline CDR1 reads SNHLY; CDR2 reads FYNNEI. Trimming at V came to 2 bases and at J to 8 bases, leaving 22 bases not matched to a gene. This CDR3 region has 21 residues.

This sequence joins TRBV2 and TRBJ2-7; D unresolved. Germline V gene lookup returns CDR1 SNHLY and CDR2 FYNNEI. The CDR3 runs to 12 residues. Trimming shortened V by 6 bases and J by 4 bases, and 10 bases separated the two germline ends. Here the CDR3 DNA reads TGTGCCAGCAGCGTGGAAATATACGAGCAGTACTTC. Its protein product is CASSVEIYEQYF.

V usage is TRBV21-1 and J usage is TRBJ2-7; the DNA was not used to check the table's D call, TRBD2. TRBV21-1 counts as a pseudogene. This CDR3 is 11 amino acids long. CDR3 nucleotide sequence: TGTGCCAGCAGCAAAGATGGAGGGCAGTACTTC. Translating gives CASSKDGGQYF.

CDR3 residues: CASRILTSGREEETQYF. CDR3 bases: TGTGCCAGCAGAATCCTAACTAGCGGGAGGGAGGAGGAGACCCAGTACTTC. The chain carries TRBV9 and TRBJ2-5; the match to TRBD2 covers 13 bases. Germline CDR1 reads SGDLS; CDR2 reads YYNGEE. The CDR3 loop spans 17 amino acids. The J segment lost 5 bases and the V segment lost 5 bases, leaving 12 bases of the junction unmatched. Combining the CDR3 with reference TRBV9 and TRBJ2-5 gives the whole variable domain DSGVTQTPKHLITATGQRVTLRCSPRSGDLSVYWYQQSLDQGLQFLIQYYNGEERAKGNILERFSAQQFPDLHSELNLSSLELGDSALYFCASRILTSGREEETQYFGPGTRLLVL.

This clone was found a few times. This chain links TRBV2 with TRBJ1-2; 7 positions match TRBD1. The germline V gene encodes CDR1 SNHLY and CDR2 FYNNEI. V was clipped by 4 bases and J by 6 bases; unmatched bases: 5. This CDR3 is built from 13 residues. The CDR3 DNA sequence: TGTGCCAGCAGTGGACAGGGCATCGATGGCTACACCTTC. Amino acids: CASSGQGIDGYTF.

This clone was recorded only once. V usage is TRBV19 and J usage is TRBJ2-7; weak D call: TRBD1 (6 bases). Per the germline V gene, CDR1 is LNHDA and CDR2 is SQIVND (reference sequence). This CDR3 has 14 amino acids. V was shortened by 5 bases and J by 0 bases, with 11 bases between the two germline ends. This CDR3 is CASSRDTGSYEQYF. The CDR3 DNA sequence: TGTGCCAGTAGTCGGGACACGGGCTCCTACGAGCAGTACTTC.

This clone was recorded only once. The V and J genes are TRBV2 and TRBJ2-2, with no clear D. Per the germline V gene, CDR1 is SNHLY and CDR2 is FYNNEI. This CDR3 is built from 13 residues. Trimming stripped 8 bases from V and 6 bases from J, with 13 bases between. CDR3 DNA: TGTGCCAGCCGCTACCCCGCGGCCGGGGAGCTGTTTTTT. It yields the protein CASRYPAAGELFF.

The chain uses TRBV7-2 and TRBJ2-1; D uncertain. V lost 4 bases and J lost 12, with 13 bases in between. This CDR3 has 12 amino acids. In germline, CDR1 is SGHTA, CDR2 FQGNSA. For the CDR3, the DNA is TGTGCCAGCAGCTACGGTCTCAACGGGCAGTTCTTC. It encodes CASSYGLNGQFF.

This chain connects TRBV28 to TRBJ1-3, with D possibly matching TRBD1 (6 bases). Deletions cut 6 bases from V and 0 bases from J, with 15 bases between. The CDR3 has 16 residues. CDR1 and CDR2 from the germline V gene are MDHEN and SYDVKM. The CDR3 nucleotides read TGTGCCAGCAGGGTACAGGGTCCTTCCTCTGGAAACACCATATATTTT. Encoded protein: CASRVQGPSSGNTIYF.

V and J are TRBV27 and TRBJ2-7, with 8 positions matching TRBD1. CDR3 size: 19 residues. V dropped 2 bases and J dropped 4; count of bases not matched to a gene: 19. From germline, CDR1 is MNHEY and CDR2 SMNVEV (reference sequence). The CDR3 reads CASSLARWGQTGVGYEQYF. Written as DNA, the CDR3 is TGTGCCAGCAGTTTAGCCCGATGGGGGCAGACAGGGGTCGGATACGAGCAGTACTTC.

The chain employs TRBV7-9 and TRBJ2-2; D is perhaps TRBD2 (5 bases). Germline V CDR1 and CDR2: SEHNR, FQNEAQ (reference sequence). This CDR3 has 19 amino acids. Trimming pared 2 bases from V and 5 bases from J, leaving 24 bases between. The chain's CDR3 is CASSLKSGGSLVATGELFF. The CDR3 DNA sequence: TGTGCCAGCAGCTTAAAGTCAGGTGGCAGCCTAGTAGCGACCGGGGAGCTGTTTTTT.

The chain couples TRBV10-1 to TRBJ2-5; tentatively, D is TRBD2 (5 bases). Germline V lookup: CDR1 WNHNN, CDR2 SYGVQD (reference sequence). CDR3 length: 15 amino acids. V lost 0 bases to trimming and J lost 5 bases, with 13 bases between them. The CDR3 bases are TGCGCCAGCAGTGAGTCGGGCACGCCGGGGGAGACCCAGTACTTC. Protein product: CASSESGTPGETQYF.

The chain is built from TRBV29-1 and TRBJ2-7; 8 positions agree with TRBD2. Trimming cost V 6 bases and J 1 base; bases outside gene matches: 5. The CDR3 spans 13 residues. Germline V gene sequence: CDR1 SQVTM, CDR2 ANQGSEA. The CDR3 DNA reads TGCAGCGTAAAGCGGGAGTCTTCCTACGAGCAGTACTTC. Its protein is CSVKRESSYEQYF.

The chain couples TRBV2 to TRBJ1-1; tentative D call: TRBD1 (5 bases). There are 14 residues in the CDR3. The germline CDR1 and CDR2 sequences are SNHLY and FYNNEI. Trimming left V 4 bases short and J 1 base short, with 10 bases between. The CDR3 bases are TGTGCCAGCAGTGGGCTGACAGAGAACACTGAAGCTTTCTTT. The encoded protein is CASSGLTENTEAFF.

The chain recombines TRBV7-8 with TRBJ1-1; TRBD1 matches at 8 bases. This CDR3 has 12 amino acids. Germline V CDR1 and CDR2: SGHVS, FQNEAQ. J was trimmed by 10 bases and V by 2 bases; bases with no gene match: 3. CDR3 in amino acids: CASSLFDRGAFF. The CDR3 region has the DNA TGTGCCAGCAGCTTATTCGACAGGGGAGCTTTCTTT.

The rearrangement uses TRBV14 and TRBJ2-1, with 14 positions matching TRBD2. This CDR3 is built from 17 residues. CDR1 and CDR2 from the germline V gene are SGHDN and FVKESK. Losses at the gene ends were 0 bases for V and 7 bases for J; bases not matched to a gene: 5. The CDR3 reads CASSQDVGLAGGNEQFF. The CDR3 bases are TGTGCCAGCAGCCAAGATGTCGGACTAGCGGGAGGAAATGAGCAGTTCTTC.

Turning to this clone: Additional DNA sequences in this sample encode the identical CDR3. The chain uses TRBV5-1 and TRBJ1-3; D is uncertain. The germline CDR1 and CDR2 sequences are SGHRS and YFSETQ. The CDR3 length is 14 residues. V lost 0 bases and J 4 bases, leaving 8 bases between the germline ends. The CDR3 region is CASSLEGSGNTIYF. The CDR3 nucleotides read TGCGCCAGCAGCTTGGAAGGATCCGGAAACACCATATATTTT.

The chain has TRBV9 and TRBJ2-5, with 9 bases aligning to TRBD2. The germline V gene encodes CDR1 SGDLS and CDR2 YYNGEE. V was pared by 0 bases and J by 4 bases, with 7 bases of the junction left unmatched. The CDR3 runs 16 residues. As DNA, the CDR3 is TGTGCCAGCAGCGTAGGGGCTAGCGGGAATACAGAGACCCAGTACTTC. It specifies CASSVGASGNTETQYF.

V gene TRBV5-5 combines with J gene TRBJ2-5; D uncertain. The closer fit of TRBJ2-7 to the DNA end suggests the J call may be wrong. Per the germline V gene, CDR1 is SGHKS and CDR2 is YYEKEE (reference sequence). This CDR3 is 11 amino acids long. The CDR3 coding sequence is TGTGCCAGCAGCCTTACCTACGAGCAGTACTTC. Translating it yields CASSLTYEQYF.

The chain is built from TRBV9 and TRBJ1-1; the D is unclear. Germline V gives CDR1 SGDLS, CDR2 YYNGEE. V lost 1 base and J 2 bases, leaving 15 bases between the germline ends. The CDR3 is made up of 16 amino acids. CDR3 in amino acids: CASSVNVGLTNTEAFF. The CDR3 region has the DNA TGTGCCAGCAGCGTAAATGTAGGGCTGACTAACACTGAAGCTTTCTTT.

The V gene is TRBV4-3, the J gene TRBJ2-3; D not resolved. With 0 bases removed from V and 0 bases from J, the gap between germline ends came to 10 bases. The CDR3 contains 16 residues. Germline V gene sequence: CDR1 LGHNA, CDR2 YSLEER. This CDR3 is CASSQEQVPSTDTQYF. CDR3 bases: TGCGCCAGCAGCCAAGAGCAGGTACCCAGCACAGATACGCAGTATTTT.

V is TRBV7-3 and J is TRBJ2-1; the match to TRBD2 covers 11 bases. The ends lost 5 bases at V and 4 bases at J; junction bases unmatched: 4. CDR1 is SGHTA and CDR2 is FQGTGA in the germline V gene. The CDR3 spans 15 residues. The CDR3 loop is CASSQGLAAYNEQFF. Here the CDR3 DNA reads TGTGCCAGCAGCCAGGGACTAGCGGCTTACAATGAGCAGTTCTTC.

The J gene is TRBJ1-5, the V gene TRBV4-3, with unresolved D. Between the trimmed V and J ends, which lost 0 bases and 6 bases, there was a span of 12 bases. The CDR3 extends over 15 amino acids. CDR1 LGHNA and CDR2 YSLEER come from the germline V gene. The CDR3 loop is CASSQDFRFSQPQHF. For the CDR3, the DNA is TGCGCCAGCAGCCAAGATTTTAGGTTTTCTCAGCCCCAGCATTTT.

The V call is TRBV30, the J call TRBJ1-5; D may be TRBD1 (5 bases). Germline V lookup: CDR1 GTSNPN, CDR2 SVGIG (reference sequence). The germline V and J ends were trimmed by 6 bases and 1 base, with 16 bases remaining between them. The length of the CDR3 is 15 residues. The CDR3 DNA follows: TGTGCCTGTTCCTCAGGGTTACGGAGCAATCAGCCCCAGCATTTT. This gives the protein CACSSGLRSNQPQHF.

The chain has TRBV29-1 and TRBJ1-2, with D maybe TRBD1 (5 bases). The germline V gene encodes CDR1 SQVTM and CDR2 ANQGSEA. Trimming shortened V by 4 bases and J by 4 bases, and 13 bases separated the two germline ends. This CDR3 spans 13 amino acids. CDR3 sequence reads: CSVGDSPGYGYTF. The CDR3, as DNA: TGCAGCGTTGGGGACTCACCGGGCTATGGCTACACCTTC.

The count of this clone is one. The chain couples TRBV5-1 to TRBJ2-7; 8 nucleotides line up with TRBD1. The CDR3 extends over 15 amino acids. CDR1 and CDR2 (germline): SGHRS, YFSETQ. With 2 bases clipped from V and 1 base from J, the junction kept 5 bases outside the gene matches. The CDR3 coding sequence is TGCGCCAGCAGCTTACAGGGGGGAATATCCTACGAGCAGTACTTC. The encoded protein is CASSLQGGISYEQYF.

This chain joins TRBV5-6 and TRBJ2-7; 13 bases agree with TRBD2. Germline lookup yields CDR1 SGHDT and CDR2 YYEEEE. This CDR3 contains 16 residues. The trim removed 3 bases at V and 2 bases at J, leaving 5 bases unmatched. CDR3 in amino acids: CASSWGTSGTTYEQYF. For the CDR3, the DNA is TGTGCCAGCAGCTGGGGGACTAGCGGGACTACCTACGAGCAGTACTTC.

V is TRBV27 and J is TRBJ1-5; 7 positions agree with TRBD1. The CDR3 consists of 16 residues. V shed 5 bases, J shed 4 bases, and the junction held 11 bases outside the gene matches. CDR1 and CDR2 (germline): MNHEY, SMNVEV (reference sequence). CDR3 sequence: CASSARFSGGNQPQHF. The DNA of the CDR3 is TGTGCCAGCAGTGCTCGGTTCTCAGGGGGGAATCAGCCCCAGCATTTT.